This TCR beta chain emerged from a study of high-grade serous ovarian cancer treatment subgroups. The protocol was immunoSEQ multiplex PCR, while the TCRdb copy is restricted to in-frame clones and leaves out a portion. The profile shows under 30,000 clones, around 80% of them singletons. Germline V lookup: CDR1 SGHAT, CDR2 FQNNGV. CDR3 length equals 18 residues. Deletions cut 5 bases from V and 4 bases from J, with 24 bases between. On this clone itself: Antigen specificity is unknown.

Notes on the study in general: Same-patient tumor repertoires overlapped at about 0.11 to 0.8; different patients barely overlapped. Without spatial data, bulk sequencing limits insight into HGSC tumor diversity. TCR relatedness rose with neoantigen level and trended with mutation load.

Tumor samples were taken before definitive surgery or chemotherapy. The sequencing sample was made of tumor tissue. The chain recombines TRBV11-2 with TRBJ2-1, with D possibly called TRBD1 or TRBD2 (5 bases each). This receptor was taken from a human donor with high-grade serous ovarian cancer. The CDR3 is CASSPGAGRAGRYNEQFF. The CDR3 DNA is TGTGCCAGCAGCCCCGGCGCGGGTAGGGCAGGGCGATACAATGAGCAGTTCTTC.